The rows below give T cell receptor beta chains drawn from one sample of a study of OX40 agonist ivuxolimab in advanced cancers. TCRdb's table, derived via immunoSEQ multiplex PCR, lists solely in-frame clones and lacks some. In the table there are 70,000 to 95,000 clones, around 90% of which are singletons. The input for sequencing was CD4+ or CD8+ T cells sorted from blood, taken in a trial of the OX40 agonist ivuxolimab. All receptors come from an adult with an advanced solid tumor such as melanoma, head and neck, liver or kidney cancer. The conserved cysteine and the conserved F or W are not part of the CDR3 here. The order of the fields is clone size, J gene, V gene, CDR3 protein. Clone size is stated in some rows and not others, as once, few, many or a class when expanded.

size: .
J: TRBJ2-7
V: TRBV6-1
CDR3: ASPAGSHEQY

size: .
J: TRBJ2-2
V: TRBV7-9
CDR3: ASSLARSYYGELF

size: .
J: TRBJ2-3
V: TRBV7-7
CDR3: ASSPGDRPTDTQY

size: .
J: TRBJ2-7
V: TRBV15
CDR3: ATSSGRLLTYEQY

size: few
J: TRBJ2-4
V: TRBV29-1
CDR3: SVRGQDIQY

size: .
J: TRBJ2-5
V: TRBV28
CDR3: ASTGLAGVETQY

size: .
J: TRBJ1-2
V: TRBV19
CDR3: ASSLRRAWIYGYT

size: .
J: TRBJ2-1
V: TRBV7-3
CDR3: ASSLTGNSYNEQF

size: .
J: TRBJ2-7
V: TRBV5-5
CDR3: ASSSHRTGAYEQY

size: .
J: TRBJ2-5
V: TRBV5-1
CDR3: ASSLLTVSKETQY

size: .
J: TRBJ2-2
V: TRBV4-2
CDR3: ASRLAGEVGELF

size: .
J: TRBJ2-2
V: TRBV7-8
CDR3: ASSFGQGGPSTGELF

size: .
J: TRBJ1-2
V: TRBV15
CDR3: ATSRDRLYGYT

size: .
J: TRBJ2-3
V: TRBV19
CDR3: ASRDRGRSTDTQY

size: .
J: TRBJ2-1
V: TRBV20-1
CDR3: RVQGGSEQF

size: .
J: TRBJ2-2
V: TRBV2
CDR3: ASSWTGVTGELF

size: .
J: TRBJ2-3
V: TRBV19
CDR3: ASTLTGGGTDTQY

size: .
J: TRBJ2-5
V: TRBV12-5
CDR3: ASGLGQDQETQY

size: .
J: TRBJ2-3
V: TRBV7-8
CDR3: ASSLGLAFTDTQY

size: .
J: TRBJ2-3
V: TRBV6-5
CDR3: ASSYSRGSTDTQY

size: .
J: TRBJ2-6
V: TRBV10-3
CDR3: AISESGEANVLT

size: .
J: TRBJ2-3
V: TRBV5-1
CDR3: ASNQAGISTDTQY

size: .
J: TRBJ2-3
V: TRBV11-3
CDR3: ASSSRTGAIDTQY

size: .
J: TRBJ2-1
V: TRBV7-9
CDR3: ASSLEGMVAGNEQF

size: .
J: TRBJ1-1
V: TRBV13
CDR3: ASTLWGGGTNTEAF

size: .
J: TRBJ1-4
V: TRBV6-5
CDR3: ASSKEGGSNEKLF

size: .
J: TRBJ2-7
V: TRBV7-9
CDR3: ASTPVGAGYEQY

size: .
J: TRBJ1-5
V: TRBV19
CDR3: ASSITPRGRPNQPQH

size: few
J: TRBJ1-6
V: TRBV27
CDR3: ASSSRTGSNSPLH

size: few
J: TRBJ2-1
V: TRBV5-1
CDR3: ASSLPASGSEQF

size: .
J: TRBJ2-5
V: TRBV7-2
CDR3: ASSARQGEETQY

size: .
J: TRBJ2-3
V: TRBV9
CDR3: ASSIRDITDTQY

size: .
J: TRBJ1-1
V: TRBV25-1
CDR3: ASSEWGGSTEAF

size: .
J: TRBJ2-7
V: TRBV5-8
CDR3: ASSLVRYEQY

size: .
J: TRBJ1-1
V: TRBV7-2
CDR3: ASSSNGQPNTEAF

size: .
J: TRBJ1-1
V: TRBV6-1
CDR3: ASRGQGSTEAF

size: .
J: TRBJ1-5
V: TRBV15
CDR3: ATTSGDHSNQPQH

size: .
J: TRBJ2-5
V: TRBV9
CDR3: ASSVGPSSETQY

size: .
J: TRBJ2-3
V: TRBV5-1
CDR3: ASSAEGLAEITDTQY

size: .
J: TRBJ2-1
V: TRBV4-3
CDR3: ASSQGLAGGPGNEQF

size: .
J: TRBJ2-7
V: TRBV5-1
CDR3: ASSLGRPETYEQY

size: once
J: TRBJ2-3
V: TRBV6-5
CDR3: ASSYSFTSVTDTQY

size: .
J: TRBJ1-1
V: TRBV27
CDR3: ASSQQGDEAF

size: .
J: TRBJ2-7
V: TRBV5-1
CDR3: ASSLATQQGHEQY

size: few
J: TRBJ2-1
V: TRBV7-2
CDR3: ASSSTGGPDNEQF

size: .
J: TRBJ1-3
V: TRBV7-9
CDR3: ASSSRTGHSGNTIY

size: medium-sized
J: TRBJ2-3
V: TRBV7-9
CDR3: ASSTRTGLTDTQY

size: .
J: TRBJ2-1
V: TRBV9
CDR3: ASSVFQGAGQF

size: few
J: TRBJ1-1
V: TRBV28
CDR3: ASSFFPVPEAF

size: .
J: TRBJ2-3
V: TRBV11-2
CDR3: ASSLDTDTQY